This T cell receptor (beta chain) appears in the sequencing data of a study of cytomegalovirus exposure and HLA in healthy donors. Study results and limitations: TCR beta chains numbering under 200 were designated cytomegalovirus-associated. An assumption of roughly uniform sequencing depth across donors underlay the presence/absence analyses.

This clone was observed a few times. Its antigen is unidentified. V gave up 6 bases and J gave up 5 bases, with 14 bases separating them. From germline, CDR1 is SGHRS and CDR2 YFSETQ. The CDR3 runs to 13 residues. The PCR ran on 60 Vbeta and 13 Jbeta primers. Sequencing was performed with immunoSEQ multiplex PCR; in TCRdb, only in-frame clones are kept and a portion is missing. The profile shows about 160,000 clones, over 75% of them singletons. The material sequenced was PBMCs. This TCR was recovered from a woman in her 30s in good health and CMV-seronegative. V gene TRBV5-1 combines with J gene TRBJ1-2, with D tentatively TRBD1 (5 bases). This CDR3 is CASTPTGEYGYTF. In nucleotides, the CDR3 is TGCGCCAGCACCCCAACGGGGGAATATGGCTACACCTTC. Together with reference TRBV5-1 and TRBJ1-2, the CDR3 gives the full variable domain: KAGVTQTPRYLIKTRGQQVTLSCSPISGHRSVSWYQQTPGQGLQFLFEYFSETQRNKGNFPGRFSGRQFSNSRSEMNVSTLELGDSALYLCASTPTGEYGYTFGSGTRLTVV.